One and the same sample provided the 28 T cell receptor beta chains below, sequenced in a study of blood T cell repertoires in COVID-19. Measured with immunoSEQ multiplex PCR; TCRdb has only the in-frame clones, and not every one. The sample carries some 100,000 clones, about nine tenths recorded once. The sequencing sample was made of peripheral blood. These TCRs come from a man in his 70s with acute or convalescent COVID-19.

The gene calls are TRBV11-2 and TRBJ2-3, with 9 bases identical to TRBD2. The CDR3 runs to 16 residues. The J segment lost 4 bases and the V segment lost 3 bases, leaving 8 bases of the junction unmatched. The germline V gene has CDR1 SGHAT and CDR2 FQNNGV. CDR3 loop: CASSFLAGDVADTQYF. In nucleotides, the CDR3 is TGTGCCAGCAGCTTCTTAGCGGGAGATGTCGCAGATACGCAGTATTTT.

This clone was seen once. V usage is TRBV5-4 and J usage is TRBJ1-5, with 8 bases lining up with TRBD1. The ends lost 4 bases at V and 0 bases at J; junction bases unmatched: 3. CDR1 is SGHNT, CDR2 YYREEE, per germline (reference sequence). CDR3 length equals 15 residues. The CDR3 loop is CASSAGTGSNQPQHF. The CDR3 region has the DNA TGTGCCAGCAGCGCCGGGACAGGTAGCAATCAGCCCCAGCATTTT.

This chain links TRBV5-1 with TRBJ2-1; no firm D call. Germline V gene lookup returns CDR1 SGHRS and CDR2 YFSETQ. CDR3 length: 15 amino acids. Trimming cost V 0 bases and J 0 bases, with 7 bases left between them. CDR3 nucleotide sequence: TGCGCCAGCAGCTTGGGACAACTCTCCTACAATGAGCAGTTCTTC. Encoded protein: CASSLGQLSYNEQFF. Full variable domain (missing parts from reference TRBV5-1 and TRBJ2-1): KAGVTQTPRYLIKTRGQQVTLSCSPISGHRSVSWYQQTPGQGLQFLFEYFSETQRNKGNFPGRFSGRQFSNSRSEMNVSTLELGDSALYLCASSLGQLSYNEQFFGPGTRLTVL.

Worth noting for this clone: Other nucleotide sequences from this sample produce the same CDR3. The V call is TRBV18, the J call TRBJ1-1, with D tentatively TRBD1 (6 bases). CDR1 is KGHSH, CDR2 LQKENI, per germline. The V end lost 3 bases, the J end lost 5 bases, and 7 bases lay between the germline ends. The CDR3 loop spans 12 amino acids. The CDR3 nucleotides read TGTGCCAGCTCACCGCAGGGGACTGAAGCTTTCTTT. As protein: CASSPQGTEAFF.

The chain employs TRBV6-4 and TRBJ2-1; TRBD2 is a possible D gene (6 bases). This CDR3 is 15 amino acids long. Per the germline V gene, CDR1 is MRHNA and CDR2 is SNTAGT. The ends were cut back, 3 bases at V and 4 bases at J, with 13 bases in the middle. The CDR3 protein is CASSEVAGYYNEQFF. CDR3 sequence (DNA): TGTGCCAGCAGTGAAGTGGCGGGGTATTACAATGAGCAGTTCTTC.

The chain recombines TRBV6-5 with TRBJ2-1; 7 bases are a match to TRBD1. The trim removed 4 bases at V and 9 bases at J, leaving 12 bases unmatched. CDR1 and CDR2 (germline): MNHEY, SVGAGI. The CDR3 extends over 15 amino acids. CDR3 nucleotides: TGTGCCAGCAGTTTTTCGGGACAGTACCCTGCTGAGCAGTTCTTC. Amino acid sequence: CASSFSGQYPAEQFF.

CDR3 protein: CASSQDGRPSGGNIQYF. Here the CDR3 DNA reads TGCGCCAGCAGCCAAGATGGGAGACCCAGCGGGGGAAACATTCAGTACTTC. This chain uses TRBV4-1 with TRBJ2-4; the match to TRBD2 covers 8 bases. The trim removed 0 bases at V and 6 bases at J, leaving 10 bases unmatched. This CDR3 has 17 residues. Germline lookup yields CDR1 MGHRA and CDR2 YSYEKL.

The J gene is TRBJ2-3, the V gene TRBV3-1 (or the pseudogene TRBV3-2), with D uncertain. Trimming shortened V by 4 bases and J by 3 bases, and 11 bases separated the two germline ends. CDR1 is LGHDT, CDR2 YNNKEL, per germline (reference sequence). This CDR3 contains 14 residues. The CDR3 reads CASSPRIATDTQYF. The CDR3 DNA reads TGTGCCAGCAGCCCCCGAATTGCGACAGATACGCAGTATTTT.

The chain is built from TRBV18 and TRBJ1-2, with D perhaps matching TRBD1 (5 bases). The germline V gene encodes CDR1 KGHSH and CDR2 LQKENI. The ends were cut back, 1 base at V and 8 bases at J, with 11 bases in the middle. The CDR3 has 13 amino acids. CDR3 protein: CASSPRGGDGYTF. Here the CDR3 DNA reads TGTGCCAGCTCACCACGAGGAGGGGACGGCTACACCTTC.

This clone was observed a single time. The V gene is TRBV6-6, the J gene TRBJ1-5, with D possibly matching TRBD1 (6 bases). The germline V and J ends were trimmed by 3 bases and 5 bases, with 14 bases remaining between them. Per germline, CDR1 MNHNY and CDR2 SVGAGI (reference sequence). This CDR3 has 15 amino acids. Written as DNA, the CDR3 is TGTGCCAGCAGTTATTTGATGGCAGGGGATCAGCCCCAGCATTTT. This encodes CASSYLMAGDQPQHF.

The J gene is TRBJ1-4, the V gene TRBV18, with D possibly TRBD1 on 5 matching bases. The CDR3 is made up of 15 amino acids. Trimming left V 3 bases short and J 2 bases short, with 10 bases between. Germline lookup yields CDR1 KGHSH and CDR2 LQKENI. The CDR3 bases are TGTGCCAGCTCACCGAGGGGAGGGACTAATGAAAAACTGTTTTTT. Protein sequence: CASSPRGGTNEKLFF.

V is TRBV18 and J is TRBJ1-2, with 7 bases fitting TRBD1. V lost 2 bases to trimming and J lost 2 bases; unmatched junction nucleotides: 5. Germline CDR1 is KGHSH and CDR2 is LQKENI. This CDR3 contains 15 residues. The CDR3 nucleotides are TGTGCCAGCTCACCAATCACAGGGGAGAACTATGGCTACACCTTC. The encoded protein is CASSPITGENYGYTF.

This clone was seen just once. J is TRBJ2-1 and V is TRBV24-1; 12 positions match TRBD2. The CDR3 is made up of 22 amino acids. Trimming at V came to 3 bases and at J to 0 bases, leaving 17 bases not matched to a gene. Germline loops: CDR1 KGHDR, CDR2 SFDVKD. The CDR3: CATSDLNPGLAGSQNSYNEQFF. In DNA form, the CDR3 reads TGTGCCACCAGTGATCTCAACCCGGGACTAGCGGGTAGTCAGAACTCCTACAATGAGCAGTTCTTC.

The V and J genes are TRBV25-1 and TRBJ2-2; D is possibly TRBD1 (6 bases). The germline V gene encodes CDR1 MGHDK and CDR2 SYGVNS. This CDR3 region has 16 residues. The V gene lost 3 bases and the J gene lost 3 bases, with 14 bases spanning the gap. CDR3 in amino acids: CASSDVAGADTGELFF. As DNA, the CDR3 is TGTGCCAGCAGTGATGTTGCAGGGGCTGACACCGGGGAGCTGTTTTTT.

This chain's CDR3 is CASSLDPLQGGTNEQFF. The CDR3, as DNA: TGCGCCAGCAGCTTGGATCCCCTCCAGGGCGGGACTAATGAGCAGTTCTTC. The rearrangement links TRBV5-1 to TRBJ2-1; TRBD2 is a possible D gene (6 bases). From germline, CDR1 is SGHRS and CDR2 YFSETQ. This CDR3 has 17 residues. Trimming removed 0 bases at V and 7 bases at J, with 20 bases between.

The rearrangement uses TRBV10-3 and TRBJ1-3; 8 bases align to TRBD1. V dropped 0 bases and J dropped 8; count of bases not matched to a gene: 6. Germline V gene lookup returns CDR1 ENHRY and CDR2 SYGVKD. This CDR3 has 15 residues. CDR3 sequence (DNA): TGTGCCATCAGTGAGTCCGGGACAGGTACGGACACCATATATTTT. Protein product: CAISESGTGTDTIYF.

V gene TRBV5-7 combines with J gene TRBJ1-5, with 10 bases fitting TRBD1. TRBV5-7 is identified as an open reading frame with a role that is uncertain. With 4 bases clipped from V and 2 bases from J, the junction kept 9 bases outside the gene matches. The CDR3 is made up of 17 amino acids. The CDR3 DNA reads TGTGCCAGCAGCGGCGGGACAGGGGTTATGGGCAATCAGCCCCAGCATTTT. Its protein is CASSGGTGVMGNQPQHF.

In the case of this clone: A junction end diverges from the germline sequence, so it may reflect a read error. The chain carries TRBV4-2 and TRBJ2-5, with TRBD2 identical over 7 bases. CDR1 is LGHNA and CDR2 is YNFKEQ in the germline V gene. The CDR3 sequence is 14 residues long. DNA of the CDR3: TGTACCAGCAGCCCGGGCGGGGGACCGGAGACCCAGTACTTC. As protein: CTSSPGGGPETQYF.

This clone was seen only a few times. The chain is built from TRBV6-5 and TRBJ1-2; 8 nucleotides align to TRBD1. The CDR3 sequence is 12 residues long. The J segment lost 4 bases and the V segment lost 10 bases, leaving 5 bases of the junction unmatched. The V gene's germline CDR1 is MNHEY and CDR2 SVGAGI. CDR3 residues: CATRQGLYGYTF. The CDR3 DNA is TGTGCCACCAGACAGGGGCTCTATGGCTACACCTTC.

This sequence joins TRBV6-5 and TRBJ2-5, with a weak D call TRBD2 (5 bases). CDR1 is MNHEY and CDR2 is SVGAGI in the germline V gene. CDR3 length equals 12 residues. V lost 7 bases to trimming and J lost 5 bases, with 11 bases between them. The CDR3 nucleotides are TGTGCCAGCACGGTCCGAGGGGAGACCCAGTACTTC. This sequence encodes CASTVRGETQYF.

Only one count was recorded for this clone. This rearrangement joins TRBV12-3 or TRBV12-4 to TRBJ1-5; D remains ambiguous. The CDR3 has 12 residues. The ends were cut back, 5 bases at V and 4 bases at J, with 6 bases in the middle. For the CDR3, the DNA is TGTGCCAGCAGTCTACAGAATCAGCCCCAGCATTTT. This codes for CASSLQNQPQHF.

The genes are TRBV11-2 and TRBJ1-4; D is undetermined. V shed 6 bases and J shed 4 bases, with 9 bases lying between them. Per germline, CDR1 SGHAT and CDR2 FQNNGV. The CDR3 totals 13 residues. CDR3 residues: CASSREVNEKLFF. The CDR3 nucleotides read TGTGCCAGCAGTCGGGAGGTTAATGAAAAACTGTTTTTT. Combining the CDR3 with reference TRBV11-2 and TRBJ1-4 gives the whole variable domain EAGVAQSPRYKIIEKRQSVAFWCNPISGHATLYWYQQILGQGPKLLIQFQNNGVVDDSQLPKDRFSAERLKGVDSTLKIQPAKLEDSAVYLCASSREVNEKLFFGSGTQLSVL.

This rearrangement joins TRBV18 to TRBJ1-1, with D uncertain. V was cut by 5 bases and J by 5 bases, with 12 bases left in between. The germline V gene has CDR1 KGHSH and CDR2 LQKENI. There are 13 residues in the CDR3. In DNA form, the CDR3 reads TGTGCCAGCTCATTTTCCGGGGATACTGAAGCTTTCTTT. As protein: CASSFSGDTEAFF.

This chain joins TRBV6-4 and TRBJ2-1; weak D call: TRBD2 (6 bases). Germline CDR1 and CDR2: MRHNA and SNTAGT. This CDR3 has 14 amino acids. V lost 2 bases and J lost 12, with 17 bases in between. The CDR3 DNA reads TGTGCCAGCAGTGACCCGCTAGTTGGGCGGGGGCAGTTCTTC. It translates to CASSDPLVGRGQFF.

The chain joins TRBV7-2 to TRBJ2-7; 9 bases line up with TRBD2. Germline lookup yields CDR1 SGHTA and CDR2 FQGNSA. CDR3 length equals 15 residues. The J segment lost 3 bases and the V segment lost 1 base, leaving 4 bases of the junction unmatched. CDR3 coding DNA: TGTGCCAGCAGCTTAGGGGCTAGCGGGATCTACGAGCAGTACTTC. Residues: CASSLGASGIYEQYF.

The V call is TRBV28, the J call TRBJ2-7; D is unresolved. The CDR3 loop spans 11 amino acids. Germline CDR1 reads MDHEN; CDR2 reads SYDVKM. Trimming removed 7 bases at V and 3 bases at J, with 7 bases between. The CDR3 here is CASTDSYEQYF. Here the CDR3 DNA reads TGTGCCAGCACCGATAGCTACGAGCAGTACTTC. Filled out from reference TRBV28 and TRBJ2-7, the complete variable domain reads DVKVTQSSRYLVKRTGEKVFLECVQDMDHENMFWYRQDPGLGLRLIYFSYDVKMKEKGDIPEGYSVSREKKERFSLILESASTNQTSMYLCASTDSYEQYFGPGTRLTVT.

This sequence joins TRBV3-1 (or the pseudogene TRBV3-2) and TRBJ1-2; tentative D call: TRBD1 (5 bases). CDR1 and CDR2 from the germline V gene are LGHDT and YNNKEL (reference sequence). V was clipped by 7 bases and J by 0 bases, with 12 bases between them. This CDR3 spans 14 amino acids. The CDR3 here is CASTPGGANYGYTF. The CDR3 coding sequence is TGTGCCAGCACCCCGGGGGGTGCTAACTATGGCTACACCTTC.

The CDR3 region is CASSPGYGYTF. In DNA, the CDR3 is TGTGCCAGCAGTCCAGGGTATGGCTACACCTTC. The V call is TRBV6-2 or TRBV6-3, the J call TRBJ1-2; D perhaps matches TRBD1 (5 bases). This CDR3 has 11 residues. CDR1 and CDR2 from the germline V gene are MNHEY and SVGEGT. V lost 5 bases and J 5 bases, leaving 6 bases between the germline ends.